These 28 T cell receptor beta chains were all obtained from the same sample, sequenced in a study of shared clonotypes between healthy human individuals. Profiling relied on immunoSEQ multiplex PCR, and the TCRdb table lists in-frame clones only, not all of them. The data show more than 2 million clones, with around 95% seen just once and around 0.13% held by the top ten. Sequences were obtained from naive CD4+ T cells sorted from blood. The subset was: CD45RA+ positively selected. The receptor source for this set is a man younger than 35 in good health.

The chain is built from TRBV19 and TRBJ2-6; no clear D. The CDR3 is 15 amino acids. Germline V CDR1 and CDR2: LNHDA, SQIVND (reference sequence). Trimming removed 0 bases from V and 8 bases from J, with 11 bases in between. The CDR3 here is CASSIDPGSTNVLTF. CDR3 nucleotide sequence: TGTGCCAGTAGTATAGATCCGGGCAGTACCAACGTCCTGACTTTC.

This rearrangement joins TRBV5-1 to TRBJ2-1; no clear D. This CDR3 comprises 15 residues. V was pared by 5 bases and J by 0 bases, with 12 bases between. Germline CDR1 SGHRS, CDR2 YFSETQ. The CDR3: CASSKEFISYNEQFF. CDR3 nucleotides: TGCGCCAGCAGTAAAGAGTTCATCTCCTACAATGAGCAGTTCTTC.

This chain joins TRBV11-1 and TRBJ1-1, with D possibly being TRBD1 (5 bases). V was clipped by 10 bases and J by 4 bases, with 19 bases between them. The CDR3 is 14 residues long. Looked up from germline, CDR1 is SGHAT and CDR2 is FQDESV (reference sequence). In nucleotides, the CDR3 is TGTGCCACCAGACGACGGGGCGGTGGCACTGAAGCTTTCTTT. Translated: CATRRRGGGTEAFF.

In regard to this clone: The same CDR3 can be traced to other DNA sequences in this sample. This chain uses TRBV7-9 with TRBJ2-3, with D perhaps matching TRBD2 (6 bases). Trimming removed 5 bases at V and 0 bases at J, with 9 bases between. Per germline, CDR1 SEHNR and CDR2 FQNEAQ (reference sequence). The CDR3 is 14 amino acids. CDR3 nucleotide sequence: TGTGCCAGCAGCCTCGGGACTAGCACAGATACGCAGTATTTT. It codes for CASSLGTSTDTQYF. Drawing the rest from reference TRBV7-9 and TRBJ2-3, the complete variable domain is DTGVSQNPRHKITKRGQNVTFRCDPISEHNRLYWYRQTLGQGPEFLTYFQNEAQLEKSRLLSDRFSAERPKGSFSTLEIQRTEQGDSAMYLCASSLGTSTDTQYFGPGTRLTVL.

The chain carries TRBV19 and TRBJ2-5, with 11 bases matching TRBD2. This CDR3 contains 13 residues. The V and J ends lost 3 bases and 6 bases, in that order; junction bases with no gene match: 0. Germline V gives CDR1 LNHDA, CDR2 SQIVND (reference sequence). CDR3 nucleotide sequence: TGTGCCAGTAGTATGACTAGCGGGAAGACCCAGTACTTC. It yields the protein CASSMTSGKTQYF.

The rearrangement links TRBV5-1 to TRBJ2-7, with D maybe TRBD2 (6 bases). Germline V gene sequence: CDR1 SGHRS, CDR2 YFSETQ. This CDR3 comprises 15 residues. V was pared by 3 bases and J by 0 bases, with 13 bases between. The CDR3 region is CASSSPERASYEQYF. The DNA of the CDR3 is TGCGCCAGCAGCTCCCCCGAGCGGGCCTCCTACGAGCAGTACTTC.

V is TRBV28 and J is TRBJ2-2; no clear D gene. The V end lost 2 bases, the J end lost 0 bases, and 4 bases lay between the germline ends. Germline CDR1 MDHEN, CDR2 SYDVKM. The CDR3 sequence is 14 residues long. The CDR3 coding sequence is TGTGCCAGCAGTTTAGGGTCGAACACCGGGGAGCTGTTTTTT. This translates into CASSLGSNTGELFF.

This clone occurred once. This chain connects TRBV15 to TRBJ2-4, with D perhaps matching TRBD1 (5 bases). The CDR3 has 19 residues. Trimming stripped 1 base from V and 0 bases from J, with 19 bases between. Looked up from germline, CDR1 is LNHNV and CDR2 is YYDKDF (reference sequence). The CDR3, as DNA: TGTGCCACCAGCAGAGGCCGTCGAGACGGACAACTAGCCAAAAACATTCAGTACTTC. Its translation: CATSRGRRDGQLAKNIQYF.

The V and J genes are TRBV27 and TRBJ1-2, with D unclear. The CDR3 covers 13 residues. V was clipped by 3 bases and J by 4 bases, with 9 bases between them. Germline CDR1 and CDR2: MNHEY and SMNVEV (reference sequence). CDR3 in DNA: TGTGCCAGCAGTTTGGATTTTTCCTATGGCTACACCTTC. It yields the protein CASSLDFSYGYTF.

In this sample, this clone turned up a few times. CDR3 region: CASSLVWGVEETQYF. CDR3 sequence (DNA): TGTGCCAGCAGCTTGGTTTGGGGAGTCGAGGAGACCCAGTACTTC. The chain couples TRBV5-6 to TRBJ2-5; D is perhaps TRBD2 (5 bases). CDR1 and CDR2 (germline): SGHDT, YYEEEE. Trimming took 0 bases from V and 5 from J, leaving 14 bases between them. The CDR3 consists of 15 residues.

The chain recombines TRBV27 with TRBJ1-6, with TRBD1 as a possible D gene (5 bases). V was trimmed by 0 bases and J by 0 bases, leaving 9 bases between them. The CDR3 contains 17 residues. Germline loops: CDR1 MNHEY, CDR2 SMNVEV (reference sequence). CDR3 in DNA: TGTGCCAGCAGTTTATCGGCAGGGAGCTCCTATAATTCACCCCTCCACTTT. Its translation: CASSLSAGSSYNSPLHF.

The V gene is TRBV2, the J gene TRBJ2-7; 7 positions agree with TRBD2. Trimming at V came to 4 bases and at J to 5 bases, leaving 11 bases not matched to a gene. The germline gives CDR1 SNHLY, CDR2 FYNNEI. There are 15 residues in the CDR3. CDR3 loop: CASSVLPSGGDEQYF. The CDR3, as DNA: TGTGCCAGCAGTGTCCTACCCTCGGGGGGAGACGAGCAGTACTTC.

This chain connects TRBV6-1 to TRBJ2-2; 7 nucleotides agree with TRBD1. Germline V gene sequence: CDR1 MNHNS, CDR2 SASEGT. The CDR3 extends over 15 amino acids. Trimming removed 5 bases from V and 1 base from J; junction bases left unmatched: 4. CDR3 DNA: TGTGCCAGCAGTTCCCGACAGGGGAACACCGGGGAGCTGTTTTTT. The encoded protein is CASSSRQGNTGELFF.

The V gene is TRBV6-5, the J gene TRBJ2-1; maybe TRBD1 (6 bases). V lost 3 bases to trimming and J lost 6 bases, with 12 bases between them. Germline assignment: CDR1 MNHEY and CDR2 SVGAGI. This CDR3 has 14 amino acids. This CDR3 reads CASSYSSTGNEQFF. CDR3 DNA sequence: TGTGCCAGCAGTTATTCTTCGACAGGCAATGAGCAGTTCTTC.

This chain connects TRBV10-1 to TRBJ2-1; D is uncertain. This CDR3 region has 15 residues. Trimming cost V 0 bases and J 8 bases, with 14 bases left between them. Germline-derived CDR1 and CDR2 are WNHNN and SYGVQD (reference sequence). CDR3 DNA: TGCGCCAGCAGTGAGTCGGGCCAGAAAGTGCATGAGCAGTTCTTC. Amino acids: CASSESGQKVHEQFF.

The chain employs TRBV18 and TRBJ2-7; D not resolved. V shed 6 bases and J shed 3 bases, with 12 bases lying between them. The CDR3 totals 13 residues. Per the germline V gene, CDR1 is KGHSH and CDR2 is LQKENI. The CDR3 sequence is CASSLGSYYEQYF. The CDR3 region has the DNA TGTGCCAGCTCCCTCGGAAGTTACTACGAGCAGTACTTC.

The count of this clone is one. The chain employs TRBV30 and TRBJ2-3, with D unclear. The ends were cut back, 1 base at V and 6 bases at J, with 17 bases in the middle. Looked up from germline, CDR1 is GTSNPN and CDR2 is SVGIG (reference sequence). This CDR3 has 15 amino acids. The CDR3 DNA sequence: TGTGCCTGGAGTGCTCTAGTTGTATCTAAGGATACGCAGTATTTT. Its protein is CAWSALVVSKDTQYF.

The chain joins TRBV4-3 to TRBJ1-1, with D unresolved. V dropped 1 base and J dropped 3 bases, with 21 bases sitting between them. The CDR3 totals 18 residues. The V gene's germline CDR1 is LGHNA and CDR2 YSLEER. The chain's CDR3 is CASSQVIFGDRGDTEAFF. The CDR3 DNA follows: TGCGCCAGCAGCCAAGTTATATTCGGGGATCGGGGTGACACTGAAGCTTTCTTT.

The gene calls are TRBV7-2 and TRBJ2-7; D gene unclear. Between the trimmed V and J ends, which lost 0 bases and 7 bases, there was a span of 13 bases. The CDR3 length is 14 residues. Germline V gene data show CDR1 as SGHTA and CDR2 as FQGNSA. CDR3 loop: CASSLAGQGQEQYF. CDR3 coding DNA: TGTGCCAGCAGCTTAGCTGGTCAAGGGCAAGAGCAGTACTTC.

As regards this clone: At one end the junction does not follow the germline gene, possibly because of a read error. This CDR3 is also generated by other DNA sequences in the sample. The chain combines TRBV13 with TRBJ1-2, with a weak D call TRBD1 (5 bases). In germline, CDR1 is PRHDT, CDR2 FYEKMQ (reference sequence). CDR3 length: 14 amino acids. CDR3 loop: CASSLGPGSYGYTF. In nucleotides, the CDR3 is TGTGCTAGCAGCTTAGGCCCAGGGTCCTATGGCTACACCTTC.

The rearrangement uses TRBV7-3 and TRBJ2-5; D possibly corresponds to TRBD2 (5 bases). V gave up 4 bases and J gave up 4 bases, with 16 bases separating them. Germline assignment: CDR1 SGHTA and CDR2 FQGTGA. The CDR3 extends over 15 amino acids. This chain's CDR3 is CASSSGLPGRETQYF. CDR3 nucleotides: TGTGCCAGCAGCTCCGGACTGCCCGGGCGAGAGACCCAGTACTTC. The whole variable domain, filled in from reference TRBV7-3 and TRBJ2-5, reads GAGVSQTPSNKVTEKGKYVELRCDPISGHTALYWYRQSLGQGPEFLIYFQGTGAADDSGLPNDRFFAVRPEGSVSTLKIQRTERGDSAVYLCASSSGLPGRETQYFGPGTRLLVL.

The CDR3 DNA sequence: TGCGCCAGCAGGCAGACAGATCTGAACACTGAAGCTTTCTTT. This gives the protein CASRQTDLNTEAFF. The genes are TRBV5-1 and TRBJ1-1, with D possibly being TRBD1 (5 bases). CDR1 SGHRS and CDR2 YFSETQ come from the germline V gene. Trimming stripped 5 bases from V and 0 bases from J, with 11 bases between. There are 14 residues in the CDR3.

The chain has TRBV10-1 and TRBJ1-1; D is uncertain. This CDR3 has 13 residues. Trimming removed 6 bases from V and 11 bases from J, with 19 bases in between. Germline V gene sequence: CDR1 WNHNN, CDR2 SYGVQD (reference sequence). CDR3 protein: CASSTIGDHGAFF. CDR3 nucleotide sequence: TGCGCCAGCAGCACGATCGGAGACCATGGGGCTTTCTTT.

V and J are TRBV25-1 and TRBJ2-7; no clear D gene. The CDR3 contains 14 residues. The germline gives CDR1 MGHDK, CDR2 SYGVNS. V was clipped by 1 base and J by 0 bases, with 7 bases between them. CDR3 amino acids: CASSEWSSSYEQYF. For the CDR3, the DNA is TGTGCCAGCAGTGAATGGTCGAGCTCCTACGAGCAGTACTTC.

The chain combines TRBV4-3 with TRBJ2-5, with no clear D. V was shortened by 0 bases and J by 5 bases, with 16 bases between the two germline ends. The CDR3 contains 16 residues. Germline CDR1 is LGHNA and CDR2 is YSLEER. CDR3 loop: CASSQDGDGCRETQYF. CDR3 sequence (DNA): TGCGCCAGCAGCCAAGACGGAGACGGTTGTAGGGAGACCCAGTACTTC.

The V call is TRBV30, the J call TRBJ2-5; D uncertain. The V gene lost 1 base and the J gene lost 4 bases, with 7 bases spanning the gap. The CDR3 covers 12 residues. The germline CDR1 and CDR2 sequences are GTSNPN and SVGIG (reference sequence). The CDR3 region has the DNA TGTGCCTGGAGTGCAGTCGGAGAGACCCAGTACTTC. It encodes CAWSAVGETQYF. The variable domain in full, with the rest retrieved from reference TRBV30 and TRBJ2-5, is SQTIHQWPATLVQPVGSPLSLECTVEGTSNPNLYWYRQAAGRGLQLLFYSVGIGQISSEVPQNLSASRPQDRQFILSSKKLLLSDSGFYLCAWSAVGETQYFGPGTRLLVL.

The rearrangement joins TRBV18 to TRBJ2-7; D might be TRBD1 (5 bases). Germline V gives CDR1 KGHSH, CDR2 LQKENI. Trimming shortened V by 2 bases and J by 3 bases, and 14 bases separated the two germline ends. The CDR3 totals 15 residues. CDR3 nucleotide sequence: TGTGCCAGCTCACCAGGGGCAGGTTTAGGCTACGAGCAGTACTTC. It translates to CASSPGAGLGYEQYF.

The rearrangement uses TRBV9 and TRBJ2-1; 10 nucleotides align to TRBD2. Losses at the gene ends were 3 bases for V and 1 base for J; bases not matched to a gene: 7. Germline assignment: CDR1 SGDLS and CDR2 YYNGEE. The CDR3 runs 17 residues. CDR3 region: CASSAKVAGGSYNEQFF. The DNA for the CDR3 is TGTGCCAGCAGCGCAAAAGTAGCGGGGGGTTCCTACAATGAGCAGTTCTTC. Looking up the rest from reference TRBV9 and TRBJ2-1 gives the full variable domain: DSGVTQTPKHLITATGQRVTLRCSPRSGDLSVYWYQQSLDQGLQFLIQYYNGEERAKGNILERFSAQQFPDLHSELNLSSLELGDSALYFCASSAKVAGGSYNEQFFGPGTRLTVL.